This T cell receptor beta chain was recorded in a study of T cell responses to AZD1222 COVID-19 vaccine. Overall study results and limits: Just a handful of people given AZD1222 tested seropositive at baseline.

The assay was immunoSEQ multiplex PCR, and TCRdb's table has in-frame clones only and misses some. The sample has almost 80,000 clones, roughly nine tenths seen once. The ends lost 8 bases at V and 0 bases at J; junction bases unmatched: 10. The CDR3 length is 15 residues. Germline V gene data show CDR1 as SGHRS and CDR2 as YFSETQ. This clone has just one count. Its antigen is currently unknown. The receptor was isolated from an adult in good health. The starting material was peripheral blood, obtained on day 0 of AZD1222 vaccination. This chain uses TRBV5-1 with TRBJ2-7; 8 bases line up with TRBD2. The CDR3 reads CARYVPGTSSYEQYF. CDR3 in DNA: TGCGCCAGGTATGTTCCCGGGACTAGCTCCTACGAGCAGTACTTC.